This TCR beta chain was observed in a study of cytomegalovirus exposure and HLA in healthy donors. Study observations and caveats: Confirmation was obtained in vitro that a few CMV-associated chains are specific for CMV antigens.

With V trimmed by 3 bases and J by 2 bases, 6 bases remained unmatched. CDR1 and CDR2 from the germline V gene are MGHRA and YSYEKL. This CDR3 contains 15 residues. Sequencing used immunoSEQ multiplex PCR; TCRdb keeps in-frame clones, though not all of them. The profile shows 300,000 to 350,000 clones, 70% to 90% of them singletons. Concerning this clone: Its cognate antigen is unknown.

V gene TRBV4-1 combines with J gene TRBJ2-7; TRBD2 aligns across 8 bases. The sequenced sample was PBMCs. The receptor's source is a young man in good health and CMV-seronegative. Written as DNA, the CDR3 is TGCGCCAGCAGCCAGAGAGCGGGGGAAGCCTACGAGCAGTACTTC. It yields the protein CASSQRAGEAYEQYF.